This T cell receptor beta chain was retrieved from a study of neurological immune-mediated disorders. The V end was cut by 0 bases, the J end by 4 bases, with 17 bases between. The CDR3 spans 17 residues. The germline gives CDR1 SGHRS, CDR2 YFSETQ. Time point of the sample: longitudinal time-point 2. The sample holds many counts of this clonotype. Antigen specificity is unknown. Study results and caveats: For the multiple sclerosis repertoire cluster, an association with any clinical or MRI feature was absent. Whereas HTLV-1-associated myelopathy showed the most TCR clonal expansion, multiple sclerosis showed the least, with levels below those of healthy controls.

cDNA synthesis was performed by 5'RACE with 10-nucleotide random UMIs. TCRdb analysed the 5' RACE reads with MiXCR anew, one entry per CDR3 protein. The data contain some 80,000 distinct CDR3 sequences, over 4.5% of them singletons. J is TRBJ2-1 and V is TRBV5-1; D tentatively fits TRBD1 or TRBD2 (5 bases each). The specimen was PBMCs. The origin of this receptor is a woman aged 55-70 years with multiple sclerosis. The CDR3 spells CASSLARDGGLYNEQFF. CDR3 DNA sequence: TGCGCCAGCAGCTTGGCTCGGGACGGTGGCCTTTACAATGAGCAGTTCTTC.